The clone carrying this TCR beta chain has a handful of counts. Antigen unknown. The CDR3 contains 16 residues. V was pared by 0 bases and J by 0 bases, with 9 bases between. Per the germline V gene, CDR1 is SGHAT and CDR2 is FQNNGV. This specimen belongs to a study of vaccination and CD4 T cells after COVID-19. Looking at the study overall: For post-vaccine samples, collection took place a median approximately 78 days after dose two, ranging from 14 to 241. Study results and limitations: For convalescent patients, a median around 90% of reactive clones surfaced exclusively after vaccination.

The treatment here: approximately nine-day PBMC culture with coronavirus spike peptide pools or control peptides (ViraFEST assay). ViraFEST sequenced TCRs after peptide-pool expansion of antigen-specific T cells. With roughly 10 ug/ml peptide pools and roughly 10 IU/ml IL-2, PBMCs were cultured at approximately 2 million per well. Cultured CD4+ T cells had their DNA profiled by the Oncomine TCR Beta short-read assay. TCRdb analysed the PCR reads with MiXCR anew, one entry per CDR3 protein. Here the sample spans around 11,000 distinct CDR3 sequences, under 30% being singletons. The chain carries TRBV11-2 and TRBJ2-4; D not resolved. This receptor was obtained from a human donor with COVID-19. The sequenced material came from cultured CD4+ T cells from blood. CDR3 region: CASSLEGHKAKNIQYF. In DNA, the CDR3 is TGTGCCAGCAGCTTAGAAGGCCACAAAGCCAAAAACATTCAGTACTTC.